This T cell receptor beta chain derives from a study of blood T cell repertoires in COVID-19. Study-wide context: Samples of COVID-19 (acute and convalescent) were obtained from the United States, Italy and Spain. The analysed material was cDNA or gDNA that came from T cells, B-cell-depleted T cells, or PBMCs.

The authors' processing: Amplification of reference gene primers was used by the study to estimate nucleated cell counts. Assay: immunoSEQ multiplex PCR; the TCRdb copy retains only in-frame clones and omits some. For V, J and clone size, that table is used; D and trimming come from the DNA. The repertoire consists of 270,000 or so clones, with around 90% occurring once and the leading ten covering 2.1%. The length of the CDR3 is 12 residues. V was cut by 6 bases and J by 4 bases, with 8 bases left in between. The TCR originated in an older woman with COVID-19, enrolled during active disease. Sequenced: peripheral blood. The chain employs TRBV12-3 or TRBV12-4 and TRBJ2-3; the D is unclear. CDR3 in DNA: TGTGCCAGCAGACCCGAGGCAGATACGCAGTATTTT. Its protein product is CASRPEADTQYF.